This record concerns one TCR beta chain sequence. Its antigen remains unidentified. Primers for the PCR totalled 60 Vbeta and 13 Jbeta. Sequencing used immunoSEQ multiplex PCR; TCRdb keeps in-frame clones, though not all of them. The sample yields over 100,000 clones, of which the top ten take up around 7%. There are 15 residues in the CDR3. CDR1 SGHNT and CDR2 YENEEA come from the germline V gene. V lost 4 bases and J 4 bases, leaving 14 bases between the germline ends. The entry originates in a study of cytomegalovirus exposure and HLA in healthy donors. Background on the study: When 398 donors were genotyped, roughly four fifths of them were found to fall in the Caucasian-associated ancestry cluster. Study conclusions and caveats: Some TCR beta chains (164 of them) were listed as cytomegalovirus-associated. Accurate prediction of most subjects' HLA-A and HLA-B alleles from TCR beta sequences was reported.

Donors consisted of healthy bone marrow donors. The chain links TRBV11-3 to TRBJ2-1; maybe TRBD2 (5 bases). The source of this sequence is a man aged 35 to 55 in good health and CMV-seropositive. The sequenced sample consisted of PBMCs. The CDR3 region has the DNA TGTGCCAGCAGCTCCTCTGGTGGGAGATACAATGAGCAGTTCTTC. This encodes CASSSSGGRYNEQFF. The complete variable domain, with remaining parts taken from reference TRBV11-3 and TRBJ2-1, reads EAGVVQSPRYKIIEKKQPVAFWCNPISGHNTLYWYLQNLGQGPELLIRYENEEAVDDSQLPKDRFSAERLKGVDSTLKIQPAELGDSAVYLCASSSSGGRYNEQFFGPGTRLTVL.